This TCR beta chain was recorded in a study of glioma-infiltrating T cells after dendritic cell vaccination. Study-wide background: After recurrence, repeat resection gave post-vaccination tumor, with roughly 5 paired samples.

This clone was seen once. Documented time point: after dendritic cell vaccination, including at tumor progression/relapse. Monocyte-derived dendritic cells, cultured 6 to 8 days with IL-4 and GM-CSF, were pulsed with autologous tumor lysate. Treatment, given 2003 to 2012, was autologous tumor lysate-pulsed dendritic cell vaccination. The repertoire was sequenced with immunoSEQ multiplex PCR; TCRdb's copy has only in-frame clones and lacks some. Among 2,500 to 3,000 clones listed, roughly 85% were seen once. Sequencing was performed on tumor tissue, taken after dendritic cell vaccination. The sequence came from a human donor with glioblastoma.

The CDR3 DNA sequence: TGTGCCAGCAGCTTGGAAGGGGCTAGCGGGGGGCAAGAGACCCAGTACTTC. Its protein is CASSLEGASGGQETQYF. The rearrangement links TRBV5-6 to TRBJ2-5; 11 bases line up with TRBD2. The CDR3 has 17 residues. Germline CDR1 and CDR2: SGHDT and YYEEEE. With V trimmed by 0 bases and J by 2 bases, 6 bases remained unmatched.